This is a list of T cell receptor beta chains from one sample in a study of cytomegalovirus exposure and HLA in healthy donors. TCRdb keeps only in-frame clones here, not all; method: immunoSEQ multiplex PCR. The table for this sample gives just over 60,000 clones. The specimen was PBMCs. The receptors were sampled from a man aged 25-45 years in good health and CMV-seropositive. Each CDR3 is given with its conserved first and last residue. The D gene is left open where the match is weak.

TRBV2,.,TRBJ2-7,TGTGCCAGCAGTGTGCCTAGCTCCTACGAGCAGTACTTC,CASSVPSSYEQYF
TRBV29-1,.,TRBJ1-1,TGCAGCGTTGATAGGAGTAGGACTGAAGCTTTCTTT,CSVDRSRTEAFF
TRBV6-1,.,TRBJ1-1,TGTGCCGCACGCATCGGGGATAGAGTCACTGAAGCTTTCTTT,CAARIGDRVTEAFF
TRBV7-2,.,TRBJ2-7,TGTGCCAGCAGCTTAGTTGCAGGGCCTACCTACGAGCAGTACTTC,CASSLVAGPTYEQYF
TRBV19,TRBD1,TRBJ1-1,TGTGCCAGTAACAGGGGGGGAACTGAAGCTTTCTTT,CASNRGGTEAFF
TRBV2,.,TRBJ1-6,TGTGCCACCCTGACCCTAGGTTCACCCCTCCACTTT,CATLTLGSPLHF
TRBV30,.,TRBJ2-7,TGTGCCTGGGAGGAGGGCGGAACGACCTACGAGCAGTACTTC,CAWEEGGTTYEQYF
TRBV6-5,.,TRBJ2-1,TGTGCCAGCAGTTACAGCGGGTACAATGAGCAGTTCTTC,CASSYSGYNEQFF
TRBV7-9,TRBD2,TRBJ2-1,TGTGCCAGCAGCTTAGTCCCTAGCGGGAGCCCTCATAGGGAGCAGTTCTTC,CASSLVPSGSPHREQFF
TRBV11-2,.,TRBJ1-1,TGTGCCAGCAGCTTAGATCCAGGTTCGGACACTGAAGCTTTCTTT,CASSLDPGSDTEAFF
TRBV7-3,TRBD1,TRBJ1-1,TGTGCCAGCAGCGTAGGGACAGGGGGGATAATGGGCACTGAAGCTTTCTTT,CASSVGTGGIMGTEAFF
TRBV5-1,.,TRBJ1-3,TGCGCCAGCAGCTTGGAAGGGGCAGCGGGAGGAAACACCATATATTTT,CASSLEGAAGGNTIYF
TRBV30,.,TRBJ1-6,TGTGCCTGGAGTGTACAGTCTAATTCACCCCTCCACTTT,CAWSVQSNSPLHF
TRBV4-1,TRBD1,TRBJ1-1,TGCGCCAGCAGCCAAAAGACAGGGGGGAACACTGAAGCTTTCTTT,CASSQKTGGNTEAFF
TRBV5-5,.,TRBJ1-4,TGTGCCAGCAGCTTGCCGACAGGAGAAAAACTGTTTTTT,CASSLPTGEKLFF
TRBV4-1,TRBD1,TRBJ2-7,TGCGCCAGCAGCCAAAGTGGGGACAGGGGGCGTGTTTGGGAGCAGTACTTC,CASSQSGDRGRVWEQYF
TRBV6-5,.,TRBJ2-7,TGTGCCAGCAGTTACGACAGGAGGTCGGGAGAGCAGTACTTC,CASSYDRRSGEQYF
TRBV27,TRBD2,TRBJ2-3,TGTGCCAGCAGTTTTTGGGCGGCTAGCGGGTTCACAGATACGCAGTATTTT,CASSFWAASGFTDTQYF
TRBV30,.,TRBJ2-5,TGTGCCTGGAGTCACAGGTGGCAAGAGACCCAGTACTTC,CAWSHRWQETQYF
TRBV4-2,.,TRBJ1-1,TGTGCCAGCAGCCAAGATTCCGGGATCCGCACTGAAGCTTTCTTT,CASSQDSGIRTEAFF
TRBV11-3,TRBD2,TRBJ2-1,TGTGCCAGCAGCTCCCATAGACTAGCGGATAATGAGCAGTTCTTC,CASSSHRLADNEQFF
TRBV11-1,.,TRBJ2-5,TGTGCCAGCAGCCAGGCGTTCGGTCGGGGTAAAGAGACCCAGTACTTC,CASSQAFGRGKETQYF
TRBV25-1,.,TRBJ2-2,TGTGCCAGCAGTGAAGCGGTCACCGGGGAGCTGTTTTTT,CASSEAVTGELFF
TRBV6-6,TRBD1,TRBJ2-7,TGTGCCAGCAGTTACCCGGGACAGGGAGAAGGCGAGCAGTACTTC,CASSYPGQGEGEQYF
TRBV5-1,TRBD1,TRBJ1-1,TGCGCCAGCAGACTTGATCAGGGGGCGGTCACTGAAGCTTTCTTT,CASRLDQGAVTEAFF
TRBV6-5,.,TRBJ1-3,TGTGCCAGCAGTTACTCGACTGGGGGGGTAGGAAACACCATATATTTT,CASSYSTGGVGNTIYF
TRBV5-6,.,TRBJ2-2,TGTGCCAGCAGCTTGGGGTCGGGAGGGGAGCTGTTTTTT,CASSLGSGGELFF
TRBV9,.,TRBJ1-2,TGTGCCAGCAGCGTAGGCGCAGGGGACTACACCTTC,CASSVGAGDYTF
TRBV14,.,TRBJ1-2,TGTGCCAGCAGCCAAGTTGACGGGTTGTACTATGGCTACACCTTC,CASSQVDGLYYGYTF
TRBV9,TRBD1,TRBJ2-7,TGTGCCAGCAGCCCCAGGGGGCCCCCCTACGAGCAGTACTTC,CASSPRGPPYEQYF
TRBV5-1,TRBD1,TRBJ2-3,TGCGCCAGCAGCAAACAGGGGGCGCAGGGAGATACGCAGTATTTT,CASSKQGAQGDTQYF
TRBV30,TRBD1,TRBJ1-1,TGTGCCTGGAGTGTAGGCAGGGGGACTGAAGCTTTCTTT,CAWSVGRGTEAFF
TRBV13,.,TRBJ2-7,TGTGCCAGCAGCACGGGTCCTCTTGGGAGCGAGCAGTACTTC,CASSTGPLGSEQYF
TRBV5-1,TRBD1,TRBJ1-2,TGCGCCAGCCGACTGAGGGACAGTAAAAACTATGGCTACACCTTC,CASRLRDSKNYGYTF
TRBV20-1,.,TRBJ2-1,TGCAGTGCTTTAGATAATGAGCAGTTCTTC,CSALDNEQFF
TRBV6-1,.,TRBJ2-2,TGTGCCAGCAGTGAAGCAGTGGGGCCCGGGGAGCTGTTTTTT,CASSEAVGPGELFF
TRBV18,TRBD1,TRBJ1-6,TGTGCCAGCTCTCAGGACAGGGCGGATTCACCCCTCCACTTT,CASSQDRADSPLHF
TRBV14,.,TRBJ2-6,TGTGCCAGCAGCCATAGACACTCTGGGGCCAACGTCCTGACTTTC,CASSHRHSGANVLTF